The 24 T cell receptor beta chains presented below share a single source sample, sequenced in a study of beta chain features in type 1 diabetes. The study's findings and limits: Type 1 diabetes patients had moderately but significantly shorter TCRB CDR3s in all four CD4+ subsets.

Their antigens remain unidentified. The authors reverse transcribed all of the isolated RNA, so sequencing captured expressed TCRB transcripts. Some clones are missing from TCRdb's copy, which holds only in-frame ones; the method was immunoSEQ multiplex PCR. The table includes roughly 700,000 clones, 10% to 15% detected once. The sample comprised naive CD4+ T cells from blood. Receptors originate from a man in his late teens or twenties with type 1 diabetes.

V gene TRBV7-9 combines with J gene TRBJ1-2, with D unresolved. There are 11 residues in the CDR3. Per the germline V gene, CDR1 is SEHNR and CDR2 is FQNEAQ (reference sequence). V lost 5 bases and J lost 7, with 8 bases in between. In DNA form, the CDR3 reads TGTGCCAGCAGCCCCGGCCTTGGCTACACCTTC. It yields the protein CASSPGLGYTF.

This clone was counted a few times. The genes are TRBV6-1 and TRBJ2-5; unclear D gene. Germline V CDR1 and CDR2: MNHNS, SASEGT. The CDR3 is 12 amino acids. Deletions cut 7 bases from V and 4 bases from J, with 10 bases between. The chain's CDR3 is CASTVWGETQYF. The CDR3 nucleotides are TGTGCCAGCACAGTCTGGGGAGAGACCCAGTACTTC.

The chain combines TRBV30 with TRBJ1-6, with unresolved D. CDR1 and CDR2 (germline): GTSNPN, SVGIG (reference sequence). V was cut by 3 bases and J by 7 bases, with 16 bases left in between. This CDR3 has 15 amino acids. CDR3 DNA sequence: TGTGCCTGGAGCCCTTACGGTTGGGAAAATTCACCCCTCCACTTT. It encodes CAWSPYGWENSPLHF.

This clone has a handful of counts. This chain joins TRBV4-2 and TRBJ2-2; D is unresolved. V lost 3 bases to trimming and J lost 5 bases, with 10 bases between them. CDR3 length: 14 amino acids. CDR1 LGHNA and CDR2 YNFKEQ come from the germline V gene. The CDR3 DNA reads as TGTGCCAGCAGCCACTCCGGACGGACCGGGGAGCTGTTTTTT. This sequence encodes CASSHSGRTGELFF.

This chain uses TRBV7-3 with TRBJ2-1; unclear D gene. Germline V CDR1 and CDR2: SGHTA, FQGTGA. V lost 4 bases and J lost 4, with 8 bases in between. This CDR3 comprises 13 residues. The CDR3 sequence is CASSSPGYNEQFF. CDR3 bases: TGTGCCAGCAGCTCCCCTGGATACAATGAGCAGTTCTTC.

The chain recombines TRBV6-5 with TRBJ1-2; TRBD1 matches 7 bases. This CDR3 has 14 residues. Germline CDR1 is MNHEY and CDR2 is SVGAGI. Trimming removed 0 bases from V and 8 bases from J; junction bases left unmatched: 6. In nucleotides, the CDR3 is TGTGCCAGCAGTTACTCGACACAGGGGAGGGGCTACACCTTC. Its translation: CASSYSTQGRGYTF.

The V gene is TRBV29-1, the J gene TRBJ1-2; a possible D gene is TRBD1 (5 bases). Germline lookup yields CDR1 SQVTM and CDR2 ANQGSEA. The CDR3 consists of 14 residues. V was trimmed by 7 bases and J by 7 bases, leaving 22 bases between them. In nucleotides, the CDR3 is TGCAGCGCCGTACTACCGCTGACAGTGGCTGGCTACACCTTC. Its protein is CSAVLPLTVAGYTF.

A few counts support this clone. The gene calls are TRBV9 and TRBJ2-1, with D hard to call. CDR1 and CDR2 (germline): SGDLS, YYNGEE. The V end lost 0 bases, the J end lost 5 bases, and 21 bases lay between the germline ends. CDR3 length: 18 residues. The chain's CDR3 is CASSVDPGLRSLNNEQFF. In DNA, the CDR3 is TGTGCCAGCAGCGTAGATCCCGGATTGAGGTCCCTAAACAATGAGCAGTTCTTC.

CDR3 bases: TGTGCCAGCAGTTTGCAGGGGGCGCGTAGCTATGGCTACACCTTC. Translating gives CASSLQGARSYGYTF. The V call is TRBV27, the J call TRBJ1-2; 8 bases agree with TRBD1. The junction had 7 bases not matched to a gene; V was cut back by 3 bases and J by 4 bases. The germline CDR1 and CDR2 sequences are MNHEY and SMNVEV (reference sequence). This CDR3 is 15 amino acids long.

The table lists this clone with a few counts. The chain joins TRBV28 to TRBJ2-2; unclear D gene. Trimming left V 6 bases short and J 6 bases short, with 11 bases between. The CDR3 totals 13 residues. From germline, CDR1 is MDHEN and CDR2 SYDVKM. The CDR3 DNA is TGTGCCAGCAGCCTGGGATGGGCCGGGGAGCTGTTTTTT. Translated, it gives CASSLGWAGELFF.

This clone was detected a few times. The V gene is TRBV30, the J gene TRBJ2-1; no firm D call. Between the trimmed V and J ends, which lost 2 bases and 0 bases, there was a span of 11 bases. The CDR3 totals 15 residues. CDR1 GTSNPN and CDR2 SVGIG come from the germline V gene (reference sequence). The CDR3 is CAWSTDSSSYNEQFF. The CDR3 coding sequence is TGTGCCTGGAGTACTGACTCGAGCTCCTACAATGAGCAGTTCTTC.

A word on this clone: Other DNA sequences in the sample encode the same CDR3. This rearrangement joins TRBV7-9 to TRBJ2-7; D possibly corresponds to TRBD1 (5 bases). V was clipped by 4 bases and J by 3 bases, with 7 bases between them. The CDR3 spans 12 residues. Germline CDR1 SEHNR, CDR2 FQNEAQ (reference sequence). The CDR3 DNA reads TGTGCCAGCAGCTCCCAGGGCTACGAGCAGTACTTC. Encoded protein: CASSSQGYEQYF.

The genes are TRBV6-6 and TRBJ1-1, with D uncertain. V lost 6 bases and J 1 base, leaving 12 bases between the germline ends. The CDR3 is 14 residues long. CDR1 MNHNY and CDR2 SVGAGI come from the germline V gene (reference sequence). The DNA of the CDR3 is TGTGCCAGCAGCCCCCCGGAGGGGAACACTGAAGCTTTCTTT. Protein sequence: CASSPPEGNTEAFF.

This chain joins TRBV10-3 and TRBJ2-4; maybe TRBD1 (5 bases). The CDR3 has 12 residues. Deletions cut 2 bases from V and 8 bases from J, with 7 bases between. Germline V gene sequence: CDR1 ENHRY, CDR2 SYGVKD. The chain's CDR3 is CAISELRDIQYF. DNA of the CDR3: TGTGCCATCAGTGAGCTCAGGGACATTCAGTACTTC.

V gene TRBV5-1 combines with J gene TRBJ2-1, with 9 bases matching TRBD1. The CDR3 is 16 amino acids. The germline CDR1 and CDR2 sequences are SGHRS and YFSETQ. Trimming removed 4 bases from V and 1 base from J; junction bases left unmatched: 6. CDR3: CASSQYGTGSYNEQFF. The CDR3 bases are TGCGCCAGCAGCCAGTACGGGACAGGGTCCTACAATGAGCAGTTCTTC.

The rearrangement joins TRBV28 to TRBJ1-1; D perhaps matches TRBD1 (5 bases). There are 12 residues in the CDR3. From germline, CDR1 is MDHEN and CDR2 SYDVKM. V shed 6 bases and J shed 3 bases, with 8 bases lying between them. The CDR3 DNA follows: TGTGCCAGCAGAATCAGGGACACTGAAGCTTTCTTT. Translation: CASRIRDTEAFF.

This clone was found a few times. V usage is TRBV14 and J usage is TRBJ1-6; 10 bases line up with TRBD1. CDR1 and CDR2 from the germline V gene are SGHDN and FVKESK. The V and J ends lost 2 bases and 8 bases, in that order; junction bases with no gene match: 3. The CDR3 runs 15 residues. Written as DNA, the CDR3 is TGTGCCAGCAGCCAACTGACAGGGGGCGATTCACCCCTCCACTTT. Encoded protein: CASSQLTGGDSPLHF.

This clone was picked up a small number of times. The chain has TRBV7-9 and TRBJ2-3; TRBD1 matches at 8 bases. Per germline, CDR1 SEHNR and CDR2 FQNEAQ (reference sequence). Trimming took 5 bases from V and 0 from J; bases not matched to a gene: 7. The CDR3 extends over 16 amino acids. CDR3 in amino acids: CASSPPTGASTDTQYF. CDR3 bases: TGTGCCAGCAGCCCGCCGACAGGGGCAAGCACAGATACGCAGTATTTT.

The V call is TRBV29-1, the J call TRBJ1-1; no definite D call. V was shortened by 7 bases and J by 7 bases, with 10 bases between the two germline ends. Germline CDR1 reads SQVTM; CDR2 reads ANQGSEA. The CDR3 extends over 10 amino acids. The CDR3 nucleotides are TGCAGCGGTGGGAGCAATGAAGCTTTCTTT. It encodes CSGGSNEAFF.

CDR3 nucleotide sequence: TGTGCCAGTAGTATCTCGACTGAGAACTATGGCTACACCTTC. Translated: CASSISTENYGYTF. V and J are TRBV19 and TRBJ1-2; D gene unclear. The V gene lost 3 bases and the J gene lost 2 bases, with 10 bases spanning the gap. CDR3 length equals 14 residues. Germline loops: CDR1 LNHDA, CDR2 SQIVND (reference sequence). The full variable domain, completed using reference TRBV19 and TRBJ1-2, is DGGITQSPKYLFRKEGQNVTLSCEQNLNHDAMYWYRQDPGQGLRLIYYSQIVNDFQKGDIAEGYSVSREKKESFPLTVTSAQKNPTAFYLCASSISTENYGYTFGSGTRLTVV.

The gene calls are TRBV27 and TRBJ1-5; no clear D. The CDR3 consists of 19 residues. CDR1 is MNHEY and CDR2 is SMNVEV in the germline V gene (reference sequence). V was pared by 5 bases and J by 2 bases, with 25 bases between. CDR3 sequence reads: CASSVRRTVPSSGNQPQHF. The CDR3 DNA reads TGTGCCAGCAGTGTCAGACGGACTGTACCTTCATCTGGCAATCAGCCCCAGCATTTT.

The table lists this clone with a few counts. The gene calls are TRBV7-2 and TRBJ2-7; D is possibly TRBD2 (5 bases). V lost 6 bases and J lost 0, with 12 bases in between. Per germline, CDR1 SGHTA and CDR2 FQGNSA. The CDR3 loop spans 14 amino acids. CDR3 DNA: TGTGCCAGCAGAGTGGGTGGGAGCTCCTACGAGCAGTACTTC. This codes for CASRVGGSSYEQYF.

The CDR3 reads CASSEEQGDQPQHF. Here the CDR3 DNA reads TGTGCCAGCAGTGAAGAGCAGGGGGATCAGCCCCAGCATTTT. This rearrangement joins TRBV2 to TRBJ1-5; 7 positions match TRBD1. Germline values: CDR1 SNHLY, CDR2 FYNNEI. V trimming: 1 base; J trimming: 5 bases; junction bases outside the gene matches: 2. The CDR3 has 14 amino acids.

This chain connects TRBV5-1 to TRBJ2-5; 7 positions agree with TRBD1. Trimming took 0 bases from V and 3 from J; bases not matched to a gene: 8. The CDR3 contains 16 residues. CDR1 is SGHRS, CDR2 YFSETQ, per germline. The CDR3 nucleotides read TGCGCCAGCAGCTTGGAAATGGGACAGCAAAAAGAGACCCAGTACTTC. As protein: CASSLEMGQQKETQYF.